Each of the 3 T cell receptor beta chains below was sequenced from the same sample in a study of blood T cell repertoires in COVID-19. Sequenced by immunoSEQ multiplex PCR; TCRdb stores in-frame clones only, minus some. Of about 270,000 clones in the sample, almost 85% were seen once. The sequenced sample was PBMCs or T cells enriched from blood (not recorded which). These receptors were taken from a woman between 50 and 59 years old with acute COVID-19.

This clone has more than one count but fewer than ten. The J gene is TRBJ1-3, the V gene TRBV29-1; D is ambiguous. The germline CDR1 and CDR2 sequences are SQVTM and ANQGSEA. The CDR3 runs 14 residues. The V and J ends lost 7 bases and 0 bases respectively, with 13 bases between them. CDR3 in DNA: TGCAGCGGTCGTATTACTGGCTCTGGAAACACCATATATTTT. This gives the protein CSGRITGSGNTIYF.

This chain links TRBV27 with TRBJ1-1; weak D call: TRBD1 (6 bases). The CDR3 covers 14 residues. The V end lost 3 bases, the J end lost 6 bases, and 14 bases lay between the germline ends. From germline, CDR1 is MNHEY and CDR2 SMNVEV (reference sequence). The chain's CDR3 is CASSFRQARPEAFF. For the CDR3, the DNA is TGTGCCAGCAGTTTCAGACAGGCAAGACCTGAAGCTTTCTTT.

In its sample, this clone was seen once. This chain uses TRBV3-1 (or the pseudogene TRBV3-2) with TRBJ1-5, with D unclear. Germline V CDR1 and CDR2: LGHDT, YNNKEL (reference sequence). The CDR3 spans 15 residues. Trimming stripped 1 base from V and 0 bases from J, with 7 bases between. As DNA, the CDR3 is TGTGCCAGCAGCCAAGCCCCTTTTAGCAATCAGCCCCAGCATTTT. Amino acids: CASSQAPFSNQPQHF.